This is a list of T cell receptor beta chains from one sample in a study of blood T cell repertoires in COVID-19. Clones were sequenced by immunoSEQ multiplex PCR, and TCRdb holds only the in-frame ones, with some missing. The table includes approximately 44,000 clones, about 86% detected once. The material sequenced was peripheral blood. These TCRs come from a human donor in a cohort sampled during active COVID-19. Both conserved end residues are part of each CDR3. Fields, in order: J gene, D gene, V gene, clone size, CDR3 DNA, CDR3 protein. D genes are given only for firm matches. Only some rows state a clone size, as once, few, many or a class for expanded clones.

>TRBJ2-5|.|TRBV30|.
TGTGCCTGGACCAACTTAGCGGAAGAGACCCAGTACTTC
CAWTNLAEETQYF
>TRBJ1-5|TRBD1|TRBV9|.
TGTGCCAGCAGCGTAGGGGACCGGGACAGGGGATTCCAGCCCCAGCATTTT
CASSVGDRDRGFQPQHF
>TRBJ2-7|TRBD2|TRBV18|.
TGTGCCAGCTCACCAGCGGGGGGAAACGAGCAGTACTTC
CASSPAGGNEQYF
>TRBJ2-7|TRBD2|TRBV7-8|.
TGTGCCAGCAGCAGGACTAGCGGGGGGGCCGGGAGTTCCTACGAGCAGTACTTC
CASSRTSGGAGSSYEQYF
>TRBJ2-7|.|TRBV20-1|.
TGCAGTGCTAGTCCCCCCCCGGAGTACTACGAGCAGTACTTC
CSASPPPEYYEQYF
>TRBJ1-5|.|TRBV6-5|.
TGTGCCAGCAGTTACTCGTTCAGTGAGCGGCAGCCCCAGCATTTT
CASSYSFSERQPQHF
>TRBJ2-7|.|TRBV11-3|.
TGTGCCAGCAGCTTAGATCGGGGGAGCTCCTACGAGCAGTACTTC
CASSLDRGSSYEQYF
>TRBJ1-4|.|TRBV5-5|.
TGTGCCAGCAGCGTAAGCGAGGTTAGGGAAAAACTGTTTTTT
CASSVSEVREKLFF
>TRBJ2-1|.|TRBV10-2|few
TGCGCCAGCTCTCTGGGGGCTACTGAGCAGTTCTTC
CASSLGATEQFF
>TRBJ2-5|.|TRBV5-1|.
TGCGCCAGCAGCTTGGAAGGACAAAGAGAGACCCAGTACTTC
CASSLEGQRETQYF
>TRBJ2-1|TRBD2|TRBV18|.
TGTGCCAGCTCATCTAGCGGGGGGGTATACAATGAGCAGTTCTTC
CASSSSGGVYNEQFF
>TRBJ2-1|TRBD2|TRBV7-8|.
TGTGCCAGCAGCTTAAGGGAGGGCTACAATGAGCAGTTCTTC
CASSLREGYNEQFF
>TRBJ1-1|TRBD1|TRBV6-1|.
TGTGCCAGCAGTGAAGGTGCCGGGACAGGAAGCACTGAAGCTTTCTTT
CASSEGAGTGSTEAFF
>TRBJ1-2|.|TRBV5-1|.
TGCGCCAGCAGCTTGGAGAGGGACAAAATTAATGGCTACACCTTC
CASSLERDKINGYTF
>TRBJ1-6|TRBD1|TRBV2|.
TGTGCCAGCAGTGACCGCAGGGGGAATAATTCACCCCTCCACTTT
CASSDRRGNNSPLHF
>TRBJ2-2|TRBD1|TRBV28|.
TGTGCCAGCGCGAGGGACAGGGGAACCGGGGAGCTGTTTTTT
CASARDRGTGELFF
>TRBJ2-3|.|TRBV10-3|once
TGTGCCATCAGCCTCGGGGGAGTCACAGATACGCAGTATTTT
CAISLGGVTDTQYF
>TRBJ1-5|TRBD1|TRBV6-4|.
TGTGCCAGCAGTGACTCGATCAAGGGACAGGGGGCTAATCAGCCCCAGCATTTT
CASSDSIKGQGANQPQHF
>TRBJ2-7|TRBD2|TRBV19|.
TGTGCCACCTCGGGGGGTTCCTACGAGCAGTACTTC
CATSGGSYEQYF
>TRBJ2-3|.|TRBV5-1|.
TGCGCCAGCACTTTGGAGGGGGGGATCACAGATACGCAGTATTTT
CASTLEGGITDTQYF
>TRBJ2-3|TRBD2|TRBV4-1|.
TGCGCCAGCAGCCAAGATCCTATACTAGCGGGGGCTTCTAGCACAGATACGCAGTATTTT
CASSQDPILAGASSTDTQYF
>TRBJ2-3|.|TRBV12-3/TRBV12-4|once
TGTGCCAGCAGTCTCACTGATACGCAGTATTTT
CASSLTDTQYF
>TRBJ1-3|.|TRBV7-8|.
TGTGCCAGCAGTAGCCTTCAGGGCTCTGGAAACACCATATATTTT
CASSSLQGSGNTIYF
>TRBJ2-1|TRBD2|TRBV11-2|.
TGTGCCAGCAGCTTAGTAATGAGCGGGGGGCAGGATGAGCAGTTCTTC
CASSLVMSGGQDEQFF
>TRBJ1-4|TRBD1|TRBV25-1|few
TGTGCCAGCAGTGCGACAGGGCGGGAAAAACTGTTTTTT
CASSATGREKLFF
>TRBJ1-1|.|TRBV20-1|.
TGCAGTGCCCTCGGGTGGTCTGAAGCTTTCTTT
CSALGWSEAFF
>TRBJ2-1|TRBD1|TRBV20-1|.
TGCAGTGCTGGTGGGGGGACAGGGCGTCACAATGAGCAGTTCTTC
CSAGGGTGRHNEQFF
>TRBJ2-5|TRBD1|TRBV30|.
TGTGCCTGGAGTGGACAGGGAGAGACCCAGTACTTC
CAWSGQGETQYF
>TRBJ2-5|TRBD1|TRBV11-2|.
TGTGCCAGCAGCTCAGGGGGTCGAGAGACCCAGTACTTC
CASSSGGRETQYF
>TRBJ1-1|TRBD1|TRBV19|.
TGTGCCAGTAGTATAGGACAGGGCACTGAAGCTTTCTTT
CASSIGQGTEAFF
>TRBJ2-7|.|TRBV2|.
TGTGCCAGCAGTCTCTCGATTGTTGGCAGAGGAGGCGAGCAGTACTTC
CASSLSIVGRGGEQYF
>TRBJ2-3|.|TRBV7-3|.
TGTGCCAGCAGCTTAAGCGGGGCAGCAGATACGCAGTATTTT
CASSLSGAADTQYF
>TRBJ1-1|TRBD1|TRBV30|.
TGTGCCTGGAGTAGACAGGGGGCCAGGACTGAAGCTTTCTTT
CAWSRQGARTEAFF
>TRBJ1-6|.|TRBV25-1|.
TGTGCCAGCAGTGGTCAGGGAAGTTCACCCCTCCACTTT
CASSGQGSSPLHF
>TRBJ1-3|.|TRBV5-1|.
TGCGCCAGCAGCTTGGAACGGGGAAACACCATATATTTT
CASSLERGNTIYF
>TRBJ2-3|.|TRBV5-1|.
TGCGCCAGCAGCTGGTGGGGGGGCACAGATACGCAGTATTTT
CASSWWGGTDTQYF
>TRBJ1-4|TRBD1|TRBV5-4|few
TGTGCCAGCAGCTGGGGACAGTCAACTAATGAAAAACTGTTTTTT
CASSWGQSTNEKLFF
>TRBJ2-2|.|TRBV12-3/TRBV12-4|.
TGTGCCACCGGGGGATGGGGGGTGGAGCTGTTTTTT
CATGGWGVELFF
>TRBJ2-7|.|TRBV24-1|.
TGTGCCACCGGGGAGCGGGACGAGCAGTACTTC
CATGERDEQYF
>TRBJ2-2|.|TRBV7-6|.
TGTGCCAGCAGCTTAGTCCATTTAGACCGGGGAACCGGGGAGCTGTTTTTT
CASSLVHLDRGTGELFF
>TRBJ2-5|TRBD2|TRBV10-1|.
TGCGCCAGCAGTAACGGGGGGTCCAGGGAGACCCAGTACTTC
CASSNGGSRETQYF
>TRBJ1-2|.|TRBV3-1/TRBV3-2|.
TGTGCCAGCACCCGAGGCGGCCAGTCTTACTATGGCTACACCTTC
CASTRGGQSYYGYTF
>TRBJ2-5|.|TRBV2|.
TGTGCCAGCAGTGGGGCAGCGGGCCACCAAGAGACCCAGTACTTC
CASSGAAGHQETQYF
>TRBJ2-2|TRBD2|TRBV7-3|.
TGTGCCAGCAGCTTGTATGCGGGGGGCAGGACCGGGGAGCTGTTTTTT
CASSLYAGGRTGELFF
>TRBJ1-5|TRBD1|TRBV27|.
TGTGCCCGCGGGGGGGGAGGGGGCGCCGGTCAGCCCCAGCATTTT
CARGGGGGAGQPQHF